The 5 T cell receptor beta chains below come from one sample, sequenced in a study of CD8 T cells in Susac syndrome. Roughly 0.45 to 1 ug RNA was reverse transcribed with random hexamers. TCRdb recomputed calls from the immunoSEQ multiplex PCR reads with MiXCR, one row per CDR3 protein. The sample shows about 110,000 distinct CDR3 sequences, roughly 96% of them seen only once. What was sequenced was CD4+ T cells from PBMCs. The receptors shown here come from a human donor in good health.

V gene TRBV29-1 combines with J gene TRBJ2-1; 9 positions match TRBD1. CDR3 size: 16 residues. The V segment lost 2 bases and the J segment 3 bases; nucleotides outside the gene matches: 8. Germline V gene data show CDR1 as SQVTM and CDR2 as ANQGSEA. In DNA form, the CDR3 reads TGCAGCGTTGAATCGGGACAGGGTTCGTTCTACAATGAGCAGTTCTTC. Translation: CSVESGQGSFYNEQFF.

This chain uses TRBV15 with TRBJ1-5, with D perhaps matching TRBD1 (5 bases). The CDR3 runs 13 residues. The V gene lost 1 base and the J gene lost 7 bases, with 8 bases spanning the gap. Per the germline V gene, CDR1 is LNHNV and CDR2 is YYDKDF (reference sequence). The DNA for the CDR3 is TGTGCCACCAGCAGAGCGCAGGGACAGCCCCAGCATTTT. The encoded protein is CATSRAQGQPQHF.

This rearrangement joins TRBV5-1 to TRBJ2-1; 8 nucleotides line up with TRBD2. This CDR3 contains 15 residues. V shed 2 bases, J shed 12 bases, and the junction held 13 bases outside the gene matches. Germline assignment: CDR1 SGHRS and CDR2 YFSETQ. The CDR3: CASSFATGGTGRQFF. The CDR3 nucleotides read TGCGCCAGCAGCTTCGCCACGGGGGGGACGGGTAGGCAGTTCTTC.

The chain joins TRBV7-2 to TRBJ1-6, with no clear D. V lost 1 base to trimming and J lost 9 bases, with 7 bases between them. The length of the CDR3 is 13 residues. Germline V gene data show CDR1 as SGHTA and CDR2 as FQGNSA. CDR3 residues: CASSLDPRSPLHF. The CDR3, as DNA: TGTGCCAGCAGCTTAGACCCACGTTCACCCCTCCACTTT.

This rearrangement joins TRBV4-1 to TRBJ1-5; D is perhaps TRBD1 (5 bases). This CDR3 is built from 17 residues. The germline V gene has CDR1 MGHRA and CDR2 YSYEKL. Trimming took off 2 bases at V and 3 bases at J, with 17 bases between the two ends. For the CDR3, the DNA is TGCGCCAGCAGCCAACACCCCAGGGATCCTAACAATCAGCCCCAGCATTTT. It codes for CASSQHPRDPNNQPQHF.